The rows below give T cell receptor beta chains drawn from one sample of a study of beta chain features in type 1 diabetes. Some clones are missing from TCRdb's copy, which holds only in-frame ones; the method was immunoSEQ multiplex PCR. This table holds 300,000 to 450,000 clones, 10% to 15% found once. The sample was naive CD4+ T cells from blood. All receptors derive from a woman in her late teens or twenties with type 1 diabetes. The conserved cysteine and the conserved F or W are not part of the CDR3 here. The order of the fields is V gene, D gene, CDR3 length, J gene, CDR3 protein. D genes are given only for firm matches.

V gene: TRBV6-1
D gene: NA
CDR3 length: 12
J gene: TRBJ2-3
CDR3 protein: ASTRATSTDTQY

V gene: TRBV7-9
D gene: NA
CDR3 length: 10
J gene: TRBJ2-7
CDR3 protein: VCSEGDHEQY

V gene: TRBV10-3
D gene: NA
CDR3 length: 10
J gene: TRBJ1-2
CDR3 protein: AIIETAKGYT

V gene: TRBV9
D gene: TRBD1
CDR3 length: 13
J gene: TRBJ1-1
CDR3 protein: ASSTAGQGSTEAF

V gene: TRBV29-1
D gene: TRBD1
CDR3 length: 11
J gene: TRBJ1-5
CDR3 protein: SVVDRDNQPQH

V gene: TRBV30
D gene: TRBD2
CDR3 length: 10
J gene: TRBJ2-7
CDR3 protein: AWRGLANEQY

V gene: TRBV2
D gene: TRBD1
CDR3 length: 12
J gene: TRBJ1-3
CDR3 protein: ASSTGTAGNTIY

V gene: TRBV28
D gene: NA
CDR3 length: 16
J gene: TRBJ2-3
CDR3 protein: ASSLLGAKTIITDTQY

V gene: TRBV28
D gene: NA
CDR3 length: 11
J gene: TRBJ2-7
CDR3 protein: ASTDAGSYEQY

V gene: TRBV7-2
D gene: NA
CDR3 length: 12
J gene: TRBJ1-1
CDR3 protein: ASSLTRGNTEAF

V gene: TRBV12-5
D gene: TRBD2
CDR3 length: 13
J gene: TRBJ2-1
CDR3 protein: ASGLGSGGAEEQF

V gene: TRBV4-1
D gene: TRBD2
CDR3 length: 13
J gene: TRBJ2-1
CDR3 protein: ASSQRTSGSNEQF

V gene: TRBV29-1
D gene: TRBD1
CDR3 length: 12
J gene: TRBJ1-1
CDR3 protein: SVVRQGVDTEAF

V gene: TRBV5-4
D gene: NA
CDR3 length: 15
J gene: TRBJ2-6
CDR3 protein: ASRPLKTSSGANVLT

V gene: TRBV6-6
D gene: NA
CDR3 length: 11
J gene: TRBJ1-4
CDR3 protein: ASSRGGSEKLF

V gene: TRBV11-3
D gene: TRBD1
CDR3 length: 13
J gene: TRBJ2-1
CDR3 protein: ASSPDRGIQNEQF

V gene: TRBV6-5
D gene: TRBD2
CDR3 length: 11
J gene: TRBJ2-3
CDR3 protein: ASRSTSGGAGY

V gene: TRBV4-1
D gene: TRBD1
CDR3 length: 13
J gene: TRBJ1-2
CDR3 protein: ASSQASGQGYGYT